This record concerns one TCR beta chain sequence. During active infection, Seattle patients enrolled and were then monitored through disease. These data originate in a study of blood T cell repertoires in COVID-19. Overall study: There were acute and convalescent COVID-19 samples, and they came from the United States, Italy and Spain.

Trimming stripped 0 bases from V and 3 bases from J, with 11 bases between. Per germline, CDR1 SGHTS and CDR2 YDEGEE. This CDR3 region has 15 residues. Clones were sequenced by immunoSEQ multiplex PCR, and TCRdb holds only the in-frame ones, with some missing. The sample lists around 290,000 clones, approximately 89% occurring once. The sequenced sample consisted of peripheral blood. The TCR was taken from a young woman with COVID-19, enrolled during active disease. The chain links TRBV5-8 to TRBJ2-3; D is perhaps TRBD1 (7 bases). CDR3 residues: CASSLAAGGTDTQYF. The CDR3 DNA is TGTGCCAGCAGCTTGGCGGCAGGGGGGACAGATACGCAGTATTTT.